Many counts were recorded for the clone carrying this TCR beta chain. These data come from a study of T-cell reconstitution after alpha-beta-depleted transplantation in children. CDR3 length: 15 residues. Germline lookup yields CDR1 SEHNR and CDR2 FQNEAQ (reference sequence). The V gene lost 5 bases and the J gene lost 1 base, with 14 bases spanning the gap. It was with unique molecular identifiers that the TCRbeta library was prepared. One entry per CDR3 protein, called by TCRdb with MiXCR from the PCR reads. The table lists more than 85,000 distinct CDR3 sequences, 10% to 13% of them singletons. This clonotype originated in a human donor who donated a stem cell graft to a child with acute lymphoblastic leukemia. V usage is TRBV7-9 and J usage is TRBJ1-2; possible D gene TRBD1, 5 bases. This specimen consisted of PBMCs from the stem cell graft donor, obtained from the stem cell graft. In DNA, the CDR3 is TGTGCCAGCAGCCCCACGGCGAGGGGTAACTATGGCTACACCTTC. Protein: CASSPTARGNYGYTF.